Given below is one T cell receptor (beta chain) in context. As yet, its antigen is unknown. The sample originates from a study of beta chain features in type 1 diabetes. The overall study: On cell yields, gender and age, patients and healthy donors were similar.

Via CD45RO/CCR7/CD25/CD127/CD95/CD27, cells of the CD4+ naive, central memory, regulatory and stem cell-like memory subsets were sorted. General observations from the study: HLA effects on TCRB rearrangement stayed unresolved here. Among patients with Type 1 diabetes, TCRB CDR3s were moderately but significantly shorter in every one of the four CD4+ subsets.

Expressed TCRB transcripts were sequenced, since all the RNA that had been isolated was reverse transcribed. Repertoires were generated with immunoSEQ multiplex PCR, while TCRdb's copy carries only in-frame clones and drops some. The table records a few hundred thousand clones, roughly a tenth of them present only once. Looked up from germline, CDR1 is MDHEN and CDR2 is SYDVKM. V was trimmed by 3 bases and J by 3 bases, leaving 10 bases between them. The CDR3 covers 14 residues. The rearrangement joins TRBV28 to TRBJ2-3; no clear D gene. The TCR comes from a man between 25 and 39 years old with type 1 diabetes. Sequenced sample: central memory CD4+ T cells from blood. In DNA form, the CDR3 reads TGTGCCAGCAGTTTCAGCCAACCTACAGATACGCAGTATTTT. It specifies CASSFSQPTDTQYF. Filled out from reference TRBV28 and TRBJ2-3, the complete variable domain reads DVKVTQSSRYLVKRTGEKVFLECVQDMDHENMFWYRQDPGLGLRLIYFSYDVKMKEKGDIPEGYSVSREKKERFSLILESASTNQTSMYLCASSFSQPTDTQYFGPGTRLTVL.